The 26 T cell receptor beta chains reported below all come from one sample, sequenced in a study of radiation and T cells in renal cell carcinoma. The data were produced by immunoSEQ multiplex PCR, yet TCRdb's version contains in-frame clones alone and is incomplete. The repertoire consists of around 100,000 clones, with approximately 82% occurring once and the leading ten covering approximately 7.2%. Time point: blood 4 weeks post-SBRT, at nephrectomy. As to treatment: 15 Gy SBRT to primary tumor, nephrectomy 4 weeks later. The sample here was blood, taken from a patient whose treatment included radiotherapy and nephrectomy. These receptors were collected from a man in his 60s with renal cell carcinoma.

The rearrangement joins TRBV14 to TRBJ2-3; 7 bases are a match to TRBD2. The CDR3 consists of 15 residues. Trimming took 0 bases from V and 5 from J; bases not matched to a gene: 5. CDR1 SGHDN and CDR2 FVKESK come from the germline V gene. CDR3 sequence: CASSQDLTSQDTQYF. The CDR3 nucleotides are TGTGCCAGCAGCCAAGATTTGACTAGCCAAGATACGCAGTATTTT.

As to this clone: One end of the junction fails to match germline, which may point to a read error. The rearrangement joins TRBV7-8 to TRBJ2-5; possibly TRBD1 or TRBD2 for D (5 bases each). CDR3 length equals 16 residues. Germline V gives CDR1 SGHVS, CDR2 FQNEAQ. The CDR3 region is CACSPPRDLNQETQYF. DNA of the CDR3: TGTGCCTGCAGCCCCCCCCGGGACCTAAACCAAGAGACCCAGTACTTC.

The V and J genes are TRBV5-1 and TRBJ1-5, with 9 bases that match TRBD1. The CDR3 runs 14 residues. The germline V gene has CDR1 SGHRS and CDR2 YFSETQ. V shed 3 bases and J 4 bases; nucleotides not matched to a gene: 2. The CDR3 DNA reads as TGCGCCAGCAGCTCGGGGACAGGGAATCAGCCCCAGCATTTT. It codes for CASSSGTGNQPQHF.

This clone is a singleton in its sample. The CDR3 sequence is CASSIGSFALQGPNTEAFF. CDR3 DNA: TGTGCCAGTAGTATAGGTTCTTTTGCCTTACAGGGCCCGAACACTGAAGCTTTCTTT. The chain is built from TRBV19 and TRBJ1-1; TRBD1 is a possible D gene (6 bases). V was pared by 1 base and J by 1 base, with 22 bases between. CDR1 and CDR2 from the germline V gene are LNHDA and SQIVND (reference sequence). The CDR3 is 19 amino acids.

V is TRBV29-1 and J is TRBJ2-1; 10 nucleotides match TRBD1. The length of the CDR3 is 12 residues. Germline values: CDR1 SQVTM, CDR2 ANQGSEA. The CDR3 is CSAGQGRNEQFF. CDR3 bases: TGCAGTGCGGGACAGGGGAGGAATGAGCAGTTCTTC.

J is TRBJ1-2 and V is TRBV6-5; the D gene is possibly TRBD1 (6 bases). Trimming took off 6 bases at V and 4 bases at J, with 15 bases between the two ends. This CDR3 comprises 14 residues. The V gene's germline CDR1 is MNHEY and CDR2 SVGAGI. CDR3 sequence (DNA): TGTGCCAGCAGCCCGGGGGCGGACTCCTATGGCTACACCTTC. This gives the protein CASSPGADSYGYTF.

The rearrangement links TRBV5-8 to TRBJ1-1, with unresolved D. The CDR3 runs 11 residues. V was shortened by 3 bases and J by 7 bases, with 7 bases between the two germline ends. In germline, CDR1 is SGHTS, CDR2 YDEGEE. CDR3 nucleotides: TGTGCCAGCAGCTCCAACCATGAAGCTTTCTTT. This sequence encodes CASSSNHEAFF.

This sequence joins TRBV7-6 and TRBJ2-7, with 8 bases lining up with TRBD1. V shed 6 bases, J shed 3 bases, and the junction held 10 bases outside the gene matches. The length of the CDR3 is 15 residues. Germline-derived CDR1 and CDR2 are SGHVS and FNYEAQ. CDR3 sequence reads: CASREGQAEVYEQYF. The CDR3, as DNA: TGTGCCAGCAGGGAGGGACAGGCTGAAGTCTACGAGCAGTACTTC.

V gene TRBV27 combines with J gene TRBJ2-2; TRBD2 agrees at 8 bases. Trimming took 5 bases from V and 3 from J; bases not matched to a gene: 17. This CDR3 contains 19 residues. The V gene's germline CDR1 is MNHEY and CDR2 SMNVEV (reference sequence). The CDR3 DNA reads TGTGCCAGCAGTCCCCCGGGAGCGGGAGTTATTGGGGACACCGGGGAGCTGTTTTTT. This codes for CASSPPGAGVIGDTGELFF.

This clone has a single count. This rearrangement joins TRBV10-2 to TRBJ1-5; D is unclear. Germline V gene sequence: CDR1 WSHSY, CDR2 SAAADI. Trimming left V 0 bases short and J 4 bases short, with 10 bases between. The CDR3 has 15 residues. DNA for the CDR3: TGCGCCAGCAGTGAGTCTGCTCTTCCTAATCAGCCCCAGCATTTT. It yields the protein CASSESALPNQPQHF.

V and J are TRBV7-6 and TRBJ2-7; D gene unclear. The CDR3 has 12 residues. V lost 1 base and J 4 bases, leaving 5 bases between the germline ends. Germline CDR1 is SGHVS and CDR2 is FNYEAQ. The CDR3 region is CASSLEQYEQYF. The CDR3 DNA reads TGTGCCAGCAGCTTAGAACAGTACGAGCAGTACTTC.

CDR3 loop: CATLAGGPYEQFF. CDR3 DNA sequence: TGTGCCACTTTAGCGGGAGGGCCGTATGAGCAGTTCTTC. This sequence joins TRBV6-1 and TRBJ2-1; 11 bases map to TRBD2. The V gene end was trimmed by 10 bases and the J gene end by 8 bases; junction bases not matched to a gene: 7. CDR1 is MNHNS, CDR2 SASEGT, per germline. The CDR3 is 13 amino acids.

V and J are TRBV10-3 and TRBJ1-1, with D possibly matching TRBD1 (6 bases). The length of the CDR3 is 14 residues. Trimming shortened V by 6 bases and J by 5 bases, and 16 bases separated the two germline ends. Germline V gene lookup returns CDR1 ENHRY and CDR2 SYGVKD. The CDR3: CAIRRSGEDTEAFF. The CDR3 DNA reads TGTGCCATCAGGCGGTCAGGGGAGGATACTGAAGCTTTCTTT.

This clone has just one count. The rearrangement uses TRBV6-5 and TRBJ1-2, with D unresolved. The CDR3 covers 14 residues. Germline V gene sequence: CDR1 MNHEY, CDR2 SVGAGI. V gave up 0 bases and J gave up 6 bases, with 11 bases separating them. CDR3 DNA: TGTGCCAGCAGTTACTCTAGGATCGAAAATGGCTACACCTTC. Translation gives CASSYSRIENGYTF.

This clone occurred a few times. This sequence joins TRBV19 and TRBJ1-2; D unclear. V was cut by 4 bases and J by 8 bases, with 14 bases left in between. The CDR3 is 13 amino acids. Germline V lookup: CDR1 LNHDA, CDR2 SQIVND (reference sequence). The CDR3 is CASSTSAAEGYTF. Written as DNA, the CDR3 is TGTGCCAGTAGTACCTCCGCCGCTGAGGGCTACACCTTC. The whole variable domain, remainder taken from reference TRBV19 and TRBJ1-2, is DGGITQSPKYLFRKEGQNVTLSCEQNLNHDAMYWYRQDPGQGLRLIYYSQIVNDFQKGDIAEGYSVSREKKESFPLTVTSAQKNPTAFYLCASSTSAAEGYTFGSGTRLTVV.

The genes are TRBV7-2 and TRBJ1-2; no firm D call. With 3 bases removed from V and 8 bases from J, the gap between germline ends came to 19 bases. The CDR3 consists of 15 residues. Per germline, CDR1 SGHTA and CDR2 FQGNSA. DNA of the CDR3: TGTGCCAGCAGCTTCGACCTCGACCGAACCCAGGGCTACACCTTC. It encodes CASSFDLDRTQGYTF.

The chain combines TRBV19 with TRBJ2-2; TRBD2 matches at 8 bases. V lost 6 bases and J lost 2; bases outside the gene matches: 8. CDR1 is LNHDA and CDR2 is SQIVND in the germline V gene (reference sequence). The CDR3 has 16 residues. The CDR3 nucleotides read TGTGCCAGTAGCACGGGGGGGACTTTTAACACCGGGGAGCTGTTTTTT. It yields the protein CASSTGGTFNTGELFF.

The V gene is TRBV5-1, the J gene TRBJ2-3; TRBD1 or TRBD2 may be the D gene (5 bases each). The germline V gene has CDR1 SGHRS and CDR2 YFSETQ. The V and J ends lost 3 bases and 1 base respectively, with 18 bases between them. The CDR3 totals 17 residues. As DNA, the CDR3 is TGCGCCAGCAGCTATCTACGCTGGGGGAGTGGCACAGATACGCAGTATTTT. Translation: CASSYLRWGSGTDTQYF.

The gene calls are TRBV11-2 and TRBJ2-7; D uncertain. The CDR3 length is 14 residues. Germline V gene data show CDR1 as SGHAT and CDR2 as FQNNGV. Trimming took 2 bases from V and 7 from J, leaving 15 bases between them. The CDR3 protein is CASSLSLNSAEQYF. As DNA, the CDR3 is TGTGCCAGCAGCTTATCTCTAAATTCCGCGGAGCAGTACTTC.

The chain employs TRBV18 and TRBJ2-7; no reliable D call. Trimming removed 1 base from V and 4 bases from J, with 11 bases in between. The germline CDR1 and CDR2 sequences are KGHSH and LQKENI. This CDR3 comprises 14 residues. The CDR3 is CASSPLWTEYEQYF. The CDR3, as DNA: TGTGCCAGCTCACCACTGTGGACCGAATACGAGCAGTACTTC.

The V gene is TRBV29-1, the J gene TRBJ1-1; D not resolved. The CDR3 runs 15 residues. Between the trimmed V and J ends, which lost 4 bases and 1 base, there was a span of 16 bases. CDR1 and CDR2 (germline): SQVTM, ANQGSEA. CDR3 sequence (DNA): TGCAGCGTTGTTACTATCGGGCGCGAGAACACTGAAGCTTTCTTT. Amino acids: CSVVTIGRENTEAFF.

Remarks on this clone: The junction and the germline gene differ at one end; a read error may be behind it. Other DNA sequences in this sample translate to the same CDR3. The V and J genes are TRBV5-6 and TRBJ2-5; TRBD2 matches 10 bases. Looked up from germline, CDR1 is SGHDT and CDR2 is YYEEEE. The CDR3 is 15 amino acids. The CDR3 coding sequence is TGCGCCAGCAGCTCCCGACTAGCGGGTGGAGAGACCCAGTACTTC. This encodes CASSSRLAGGETQYF.

The chain has TRBV5-4 and TRBJ2-1; weak D call: TRBD1 (6 bases). The CDR3 spans 16 residues. The V gene's germline CDR1 is SGHNT and CDR2 YYREEE (reference sequence). Deletions cut 4 bases from V and 2 bases from J, with 16 bases between. The CDR3 loop is CASSPAVRGAYNEQFF. CDR3 sequence (DNA): TGTGCCAGCAGCCCGGCGGTCAGGGGCGCCTACAATGAGCAGTTCTTC.

V gene TRBV7-8 combines with J gene TRBJ2-3; unclear D gene. CDR1 and CDR2 from the germline V gene are SGHVS and FQNEAQ. V was clipped by 3 bases and J by 2 bases, with 6 bases between them. The CDR3 length is 13 residues. The CDR3 DNA is TGTGCCAGCAGCTTTGGAGTCACAGATACGCAGTATTTT. Amino acid sequence: CASSFGVTDTQYF. The full variable domain, its missing parts supplied by reference TRBV7-8 and TRBJ2-3, is GAGVSQSPRYKVAKRGQDVALRCDPISGHVSLFWYQQALGQGPEFLTYFQNEAQLDKSGLPSDRFFAERPEGSVSTLKIQRTQQEDSAVYLCASSFGVTDTQYFGPGTRLTVL.

This clone occurred a few times. The gene calls are TRBV19 and TRBJ1-5, with D possibly matching TRBD1 (6 bases). This CDR3 contains 14 residues. Trimming removed 2 bases at V and 1 base at J, with 6 bases between. Germline CDR1 and CDR2: LNHDA and SQIVND (reference sequence). The DNA of the CDR3 is TGTGCCAGTAGTATAACAGGGAGCAATCAGCCCCAGCATTTT. Translating it yields CASSITGSNQPQHF.

The chain couples TRBV5-1 to TRBJ2-5; TRBD2 is a possible D gene (6 bases). From germline, CDR1 is SGHRS and CDR2 YFSETQ. The CDR3 is made up of 15 amino acids. V lost 4 bases and J lost 1, with 14 bases in between. The CDR3 region has the DNA TGCGCCAGCAGCGGGGGACTTGACACCCAAGAGACCCAGTACTTC. As protein: CASSGGLDTQETQYF.